This T cell receptor beta chain was retrieved from a study of post-analysis software for immune sequencing data (dated by TCRdb to the mid-2010s). At the level of the whole study: Disease courses on record covered relapsing-remitting, secondary progressive and progressive-relapsing multiple sclerosis, though some patients had no subtype annotation. The multiple sclerosis patient repertoires were compared with more than 9 previously published healthy control repertoires from donors aged about 6 to 26 years. A subset of samples was prepared in parallel using single-end sample barcoding, then pooled and co-amplified after Illumina adapter ligation.

Taken from cysteine to phenylalanine, the CDR3 has 13 residues. CDR3 DNA only is kept here, 39 bases in frame from base 1. Per the germline V gene, SQVTM is the CDR1 and ANQGSEA is the CDR2. Trimming costs V 4 bases and J 1 base, and their ends lie 11 bases apart. The protocol used for the library was PCR. This sample was sequenced with an Illumina HiSeq 2500. To reduce PCR and sequencing biases, unique molecular identifiers were built into the TCR beta cDNA libraries. Roughly 500,000 cDNA molecules were obtained per 1 to 10 million input T cells, so each molecule approximated one T cell. Patient libraries were prepared and sequenced with the same protocol used for the earlier healthy control dataset. Within a given batch, samples were prepared together, multiplexed and sequenced on the same HiSeq lane. For the original study's pipeline: MIGEC handled the raw barcoded reads, throwing out single-read molecular identifier groups before consensus assembly and CDR3 extraction. VDJtools was used for post-analysis of the clonotype tables, and diversity was normalized by down-sampling every dataset to the size of the smallest sample. Repertoire overlap clustering matched CDR3 amino acid but not nucleotide sequences to correct batch-related cross-sample contamination. TCRdb applied fastp at Q25 and MiXCR to the public reads, then kept only in-frame beta chains. Each entry merges the rows of one CDR3 protein and shows their most common DNA and genes. The V and J calls follow TCRdb's processing rather than the paper's. This sample gives 750,000 to 950,000 distinct CDR3 sequences in total; around 42% of them show up just once. Roughly 4.5% of the sample is held by the ten biggest clonotypes.

A note on this clonotype: Its cognate antigen has yet to be identified. Base qualities are not recorded, but no much larger clone differs from it by a single base.

The investigation overall reported the following: Roughly 5 TRBV segments, including TRBV5-6, TRBV5-1 and TRBV20-1, were significantly more frequent in patients than controls. The control group was slightly older than the multiple sclerosis patient group. Compared with controls, multiple sclerosis patients had significantly lower normalized Chao1 diversity, a finding suggesting substantial peripheral T-cell clonal expansion. Direct clustering with F measure revealed strong co-clustering of samples prepared in the same batch, which led to a batch-effect correction.

TCR beta repertoires were profiled from peripheral blood of 10 to 15 young patients with multiple sclerosis to demonstrate the VDJtools post-analysis software. The multiple sclerosis patients were children and adolescents ranging in age from roughly 6 to 15 years. The specimen was blood. The rearranged segments are TRBV29-1 and TRBJ2-7, with the D gene uncertain. This TCR was recovered from a girl aged 5-17 years with multiple sclerosis. The CDR3: CSVVTDRSYEQYF. The DNA sequence is as follows: TGCAGCGTTGTGACGGACCGTTCCTACGAGCAGTACTTC.